One T cell receptor (beta chain) is described in this entry. Its antigen remains unidentified. The sample belongs to a study of T cell responses to AZD1222 COVID-19 vaccine. Trimming at V came to 4 bases and at J to 2 bases, leaving 6 bases not matched to a gene. This CDR3 is built from 15 residues. Per the germline V gene, CDR1 is LGHDT and CDR2 is YNNKEL (reference sequence). Sequenced by immunoSEQ multiplex PCR; TCRdb stores in-frame clones only, minus some. The table includes around 140,000 clones, approximately 92% detected once. Whole-study results and caveats: Spike-specific TCR depth and breadth grew after two AZD1222 doses. The donor cohort was predominantly white British with a female majority, and clonal diversity may have been underestimated. Across spike, vaccine-associated CD4 TCRs were found, dominant at 160-218 and 743-854. Unmutated variant regions are reportedly targeted by nearly half of spike-specific TCRs.

The specimen was peripheral blood, collected on day 0 of AZD1222 vaccination. This clonotype was obtained from an adult in good health. The chain employs TRBV3-1 (or the pseudogene TRBV3-2) and TRBJ2-7; 9 bases line up with TRBD2. Here the CDR3 reads CASSPTGLAAYEQYF. The CDR3 region has the DNA TGTGCCAGCAGCCCGACGGGACTAGCTGCCTACGAGCAGTACTTC.